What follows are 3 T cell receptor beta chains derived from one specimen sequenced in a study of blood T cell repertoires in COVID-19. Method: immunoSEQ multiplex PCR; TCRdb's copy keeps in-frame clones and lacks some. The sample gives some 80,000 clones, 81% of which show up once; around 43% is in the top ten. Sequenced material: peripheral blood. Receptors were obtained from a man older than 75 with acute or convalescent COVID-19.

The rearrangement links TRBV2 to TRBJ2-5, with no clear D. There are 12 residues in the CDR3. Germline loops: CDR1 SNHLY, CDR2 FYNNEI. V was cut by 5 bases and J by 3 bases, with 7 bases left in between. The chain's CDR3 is CASSIQKETQYF. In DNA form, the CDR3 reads TGTGCCAGCAGTATACAGAAAGAGACCCAGTACTTC.

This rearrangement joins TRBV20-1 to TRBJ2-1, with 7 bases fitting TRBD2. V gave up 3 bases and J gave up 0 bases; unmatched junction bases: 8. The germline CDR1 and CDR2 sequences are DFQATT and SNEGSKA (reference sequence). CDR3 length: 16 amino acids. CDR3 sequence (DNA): TGCAGTGCTAGTAGGCGGGAGCGGAGCTCCTACAATGAGCAGTTCTTC. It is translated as CSASRRERSSYNEQFF.

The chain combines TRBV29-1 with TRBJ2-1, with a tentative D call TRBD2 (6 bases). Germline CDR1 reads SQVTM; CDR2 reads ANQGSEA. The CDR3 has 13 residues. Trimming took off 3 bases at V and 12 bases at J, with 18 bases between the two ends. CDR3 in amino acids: CSVEFGGRTAQFF. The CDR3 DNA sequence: TGCAGCGTTGAGTTCGGAGGGCGGACGGCGCAGTTCTTC.